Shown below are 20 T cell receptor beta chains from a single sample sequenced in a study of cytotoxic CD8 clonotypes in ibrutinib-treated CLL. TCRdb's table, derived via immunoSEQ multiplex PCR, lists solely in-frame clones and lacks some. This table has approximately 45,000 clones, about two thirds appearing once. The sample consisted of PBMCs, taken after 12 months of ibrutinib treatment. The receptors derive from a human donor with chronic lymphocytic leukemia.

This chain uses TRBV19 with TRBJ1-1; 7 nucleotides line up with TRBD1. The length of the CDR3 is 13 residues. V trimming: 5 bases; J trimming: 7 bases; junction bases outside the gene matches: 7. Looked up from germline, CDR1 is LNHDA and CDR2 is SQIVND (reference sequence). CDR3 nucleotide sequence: TGTGCCAGTAGTCTGACAGGGTTTATTGAAGCTTTCTTT. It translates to CASSLTGFIEAFF.

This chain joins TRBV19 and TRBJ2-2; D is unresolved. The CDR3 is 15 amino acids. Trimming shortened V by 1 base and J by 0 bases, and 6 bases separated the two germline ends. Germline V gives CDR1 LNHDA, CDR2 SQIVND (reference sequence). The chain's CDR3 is CASSIGDTNTGELFF. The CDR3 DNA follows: TGTGCCAGTAGTATAGGGGATACGAACACCGGGGAGCTGTTTTTT.

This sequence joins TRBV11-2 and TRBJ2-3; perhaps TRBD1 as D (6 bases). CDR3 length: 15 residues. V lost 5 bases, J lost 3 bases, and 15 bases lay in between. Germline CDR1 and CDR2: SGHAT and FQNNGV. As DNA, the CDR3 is TGTGCCAGCAGCCTAGCCCCAGGGGCGACAGATACGCAGTATTTT. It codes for CASSLAPGATDTQYF. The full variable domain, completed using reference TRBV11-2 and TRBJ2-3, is EAGVAQSPRYKIIEKRQSVAFWCNPISGHATLYWYQQILGQGPKLLIQFQNNGVVDDSQLPKDRFSAERLKGVDSTLKIQPAKLEDSAVYLCASSLAPGATDTQYFGPGTRLTVL.

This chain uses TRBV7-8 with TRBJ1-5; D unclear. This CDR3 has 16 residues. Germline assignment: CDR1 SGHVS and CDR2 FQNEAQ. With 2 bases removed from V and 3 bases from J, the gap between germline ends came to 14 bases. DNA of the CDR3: TGTGCCAGCAGCTTAAGGGCCAGCCCATACAATCAGCCCCAGCATTTT. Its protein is CASSLRASPYNQPQHF.

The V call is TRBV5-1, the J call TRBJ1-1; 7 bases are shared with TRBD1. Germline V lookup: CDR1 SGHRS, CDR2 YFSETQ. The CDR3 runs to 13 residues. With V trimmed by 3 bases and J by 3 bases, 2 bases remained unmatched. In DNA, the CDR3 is TGCGCCAGCAGCTATACAGGGGACACTGAAGCTTTCTTT. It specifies CASSYTGDTEAFF.

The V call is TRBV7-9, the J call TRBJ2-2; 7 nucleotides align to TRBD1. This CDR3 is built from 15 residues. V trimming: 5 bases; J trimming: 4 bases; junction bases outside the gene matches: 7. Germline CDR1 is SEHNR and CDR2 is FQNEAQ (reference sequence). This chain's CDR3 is CASSQRAGGTGELFF. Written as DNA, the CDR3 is TGTGCCAGCAGCCAAAGGGCAGGGGGCACCGGGGAGCTGTTTTTT. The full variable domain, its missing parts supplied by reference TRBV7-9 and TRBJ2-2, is DTGVSQNPRHKITKRGQNVTFRCDPISEHNRLYWYRQTLGQGPEFLTYFQNEAQLEKSRLLSDRFSAERPKGSFSTLEIQRTEQGDSAMYLCASSQRAGGTGELFFGEGSRLTVL.

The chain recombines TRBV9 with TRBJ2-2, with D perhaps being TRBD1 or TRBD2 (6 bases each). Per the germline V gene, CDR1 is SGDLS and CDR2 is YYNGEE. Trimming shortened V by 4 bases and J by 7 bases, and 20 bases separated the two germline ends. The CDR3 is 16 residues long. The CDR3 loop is CASSFPEGGGVGELFF. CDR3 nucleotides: TGTGCCAGCAGCTTCCCCGAGGGGGGTGGGGTCGGGGAGCTGTTTTTT.

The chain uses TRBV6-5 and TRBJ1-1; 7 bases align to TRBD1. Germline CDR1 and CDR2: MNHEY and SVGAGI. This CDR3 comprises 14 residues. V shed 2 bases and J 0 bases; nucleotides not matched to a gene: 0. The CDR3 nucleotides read TGTGCCAGCAGTTACGGGACAGTGAACACTGAAGCTTTCTTT. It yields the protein CASSYGTVNTEAFF.

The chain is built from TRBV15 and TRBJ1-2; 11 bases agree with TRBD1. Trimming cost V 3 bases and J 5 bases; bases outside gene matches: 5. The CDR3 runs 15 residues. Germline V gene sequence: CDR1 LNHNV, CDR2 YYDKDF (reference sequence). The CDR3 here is CATSRDRGRGYGYTF. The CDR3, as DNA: TGTGCCACCAGCAGGGACAGGGGGCGCGGTTATGGCTACACCTTC.

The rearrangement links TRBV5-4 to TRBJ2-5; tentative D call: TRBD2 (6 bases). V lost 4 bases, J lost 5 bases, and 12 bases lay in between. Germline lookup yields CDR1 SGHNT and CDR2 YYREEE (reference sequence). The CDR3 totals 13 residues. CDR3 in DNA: TGTGCCAGCAGCCAACTAGCAGGGGAGACCCAGTACTTC. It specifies CASSQLAGETQYF.

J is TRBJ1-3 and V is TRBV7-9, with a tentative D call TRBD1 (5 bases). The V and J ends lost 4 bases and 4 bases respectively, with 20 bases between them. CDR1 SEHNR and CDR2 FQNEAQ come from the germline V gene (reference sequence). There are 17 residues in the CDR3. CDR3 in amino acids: CASSSGRGNLDGNTIYF. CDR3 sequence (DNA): TGTGCCAGCAGCTCCGGACGGGGGAACCTTGACGGAAACACCATATATTTT.

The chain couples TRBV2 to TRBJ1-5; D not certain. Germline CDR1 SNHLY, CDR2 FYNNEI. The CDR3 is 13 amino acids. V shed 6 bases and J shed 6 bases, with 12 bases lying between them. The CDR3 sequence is CASSVLVGQPQHF. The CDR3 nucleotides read TGTGCCAGCAGCGTCTTAGTAGGTCAGCCCCAGCATTTT.

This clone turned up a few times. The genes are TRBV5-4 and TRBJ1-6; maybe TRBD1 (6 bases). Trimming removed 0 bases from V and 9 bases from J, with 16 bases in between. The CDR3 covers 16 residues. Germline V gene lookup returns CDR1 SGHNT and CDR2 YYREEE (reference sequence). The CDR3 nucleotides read TGTGCCAGCAGCTTGGGACGACAGGCCATAGGTTCACCCCTCCACTTT. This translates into CASSLGRQAIGSPLHF.

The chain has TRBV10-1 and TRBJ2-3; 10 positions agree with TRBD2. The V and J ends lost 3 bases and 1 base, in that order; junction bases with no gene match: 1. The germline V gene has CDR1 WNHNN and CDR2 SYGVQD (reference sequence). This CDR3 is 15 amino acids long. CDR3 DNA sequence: TGCGCCAGCAGTGAAACTAGCGGGGGCACAGATACGCAGTATTTT. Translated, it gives CASSETSGGTDTQYF.

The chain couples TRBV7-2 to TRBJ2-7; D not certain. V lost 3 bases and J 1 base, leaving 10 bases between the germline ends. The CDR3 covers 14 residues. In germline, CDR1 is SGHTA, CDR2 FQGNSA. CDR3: CASSFSLVSYEQYF. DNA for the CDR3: TGTGCCAGCAGCTTCTCTTTGGTGTCCTACGAGCAGTACTTC.

CDR3 bases: TGTGCCATCAGTGGACAGGGAGGAGAAAAACTGTTTTTT. This codes for CAISGQGGEKLFF. The rearrangement uses TRBV10-3 and TRBJ1-4, with TRBD1 matching 7 bases. The CDR3 is 13 amino acids. Germline CDR1 and CDR2: ENHRY and SYGVKD. The V segment lost 4 bases and the J segment 8 bases; nucleotides outside the gene matches: 4.

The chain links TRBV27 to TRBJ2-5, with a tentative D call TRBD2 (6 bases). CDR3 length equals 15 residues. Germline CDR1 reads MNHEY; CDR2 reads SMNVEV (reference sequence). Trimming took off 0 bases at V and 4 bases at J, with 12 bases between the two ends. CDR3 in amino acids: CASSLSWGVSETQYF. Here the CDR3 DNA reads TGTGCCAGCAGTTTATCGTGGGGGGTATCAGAGACCCAGTACTTC.

This CDR3 is CASSPGQPANTGELFF. CDR3 DNA: TGCGCCAGCAGCCCGGGACAGCCAGCGAACACCGGGGAGCTGTTTTTT. The gene calls are TRBV5-1 and TRBJ2-2; 7 bases are shared with TRBD1. Per germline, CDR1 SGHRS and CDR2 YFSETQ. V trimming: 4 bases; J trimming: 0 bases; junction bases outside the gene matches: 6. This CDR3 region has 16 residues.

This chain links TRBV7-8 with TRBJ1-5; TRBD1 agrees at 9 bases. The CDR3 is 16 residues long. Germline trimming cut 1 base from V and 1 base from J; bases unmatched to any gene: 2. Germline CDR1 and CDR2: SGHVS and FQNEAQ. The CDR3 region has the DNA TGTGCCAGCAGCTTAGTGACAGGGGGAAGCAATCAGCCCCAGCATTTT. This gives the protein CASSLVTGGSNQPQHF.

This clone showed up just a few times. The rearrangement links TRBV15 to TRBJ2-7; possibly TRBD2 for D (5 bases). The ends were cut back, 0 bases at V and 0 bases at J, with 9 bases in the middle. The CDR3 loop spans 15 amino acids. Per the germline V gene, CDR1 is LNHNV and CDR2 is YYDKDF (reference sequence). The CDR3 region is CATSRETGSSYEQYF. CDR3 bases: TGTGCCACCAGCAGAGAGACGGGGAGCTCCTACGAGCAGTACTTC.